The next 4 T cell receptor beta chains were all read from a single sample in a study of cytomegalovirus exposure and HLA in healthy donors. The study ran its PCR with 60 Vbeta and 13 Jbeta primers. TCRdb's copy holds only in-frame clones and misses some; the assay was immunoSEQ multiplex PCR. The data contain some 120,000 clones, 75% to 85% of them seen just once; the ten biggest clones take up 2.5%. Sequencing was done on a sample of PBMCs. The receptors shown here come from a young man in good health and CMV-seronegative.

The chain is built from TRBV7-2 and TRBJ1-5; 10 nucleotides line up with TRBD1. The CDR3 has 14 residues. J was trimmed by 7 bases and V by 6 bases; bases with no gene match: 6. Germline CDR1 reads SGHTA; CDR2 reads FQGNSA. The CDR3 spells CASRTGQGSQPQHF. CDR3 in DNA: TGTGCCAGCAGGACGGGACAGGGGTCCCAGCCCCAGCATTTT.

This sequence joins TRBV19 and TRBJ1-5, with D perhaps TRBD1 (6 bases). The CDR3 has 18 residues. Germline V gene data show CDR1 as LNHDA and CDR2 as SQIVND (reference sequence). The V gene lost 5 bases and the J gene lost 4 bases, with 24 bases spanning the gap. The CDR3 DNA reads as TGTGCCAGTAGTTCTAGTAGGGGGAGGGGGGTCTCAAATCAGCCCCAGCATTTT. Its protein is CASSSSRGRGVSNQPQHF.

This clone was found a few times. J is TRBJ1-1 and V is TRBV29-1, with D tentatively TRBD1 (6 bases). Germline V gives CDR1 SQVTM, CDR2 ANQGSEA. V lost 4 bases, J lost 3 bases, and 15 bases lay in between. This CDR3 spans 14 amino acids. The CDR3 nucleotides read TGCAGCGTTGCCTTCGGGGGGCCAGACACTGAAGCTTTCTTT. Amino acids: CSVAFGGPDTEAFF.

The gene calls are TRBV27 and TRBJ1-5, with a possible D match to TRBD1 (5 bases). Germline V lookup: CDR1 MNHEY, CDR2 SMNVEV (reference sequence). This CDR3 region has 17 residues. The germline V and J ends were trimmed by 2 bases and 3 bases, with 17 bases remaining between them. CDR3 protein: CASSLTHPQGPNQPQHF. In DNA, the CDR3 is TGTGCCAGCAGTTTAACCCACCCTCAGGGTCCCAATCAGCCCCAGCATTTT.